The sequence of this T cell receptor (beta chain) was determined in a study of blood T cell repertoires in COVID-19. Across the whole study: T cells, B-cell-depleted T cells, or PBMCs supplied cDNA or gDNA.

Per the study methods: Amplification with reference gene primers provided the estimates of nucleated cell counts. The assay was immunoSEQ multiplex PCR, and TCRdb's table has in-frame clones only and misses some. V and J calls and clone size are given by that table; D and trimming were obtained from the DNA. This repertoire shows tens of thousands of clones, approximately 85% found once; its top ten account for around 9.6%. V lost 5 bases and J lost 6; bases outside the gene matches: 6. The CDR3 spans 13 residues. Germline V gene sequence: CDR1 SQVTM, CDR2 ANQGSEA. This clonotype originated in a human donor in a cohort sampled during active COVID-19. The chain carries TRBV29-1 and TRBJ2-1, with TRBD2 identical over 8 bases. The sample taken for sequencing was peripheral blood. The CDR3 bases are TGCAGCGTTCCCAGCGGGGGCATCAATGAGCAGTTCTTC. Translating it yields CSVPSGGINEQFF.